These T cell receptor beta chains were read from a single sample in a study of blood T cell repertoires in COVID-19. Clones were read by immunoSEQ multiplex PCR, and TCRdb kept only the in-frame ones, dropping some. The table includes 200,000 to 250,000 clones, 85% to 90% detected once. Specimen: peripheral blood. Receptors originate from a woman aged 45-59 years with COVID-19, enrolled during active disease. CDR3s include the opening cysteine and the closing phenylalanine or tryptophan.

CDR3aa: CASSLALAGANVLTF
v_gene: TRBV7-2

CDR3aa: CASSESEVGELFF
v_gene: TRBV2

CDR3aa: CASSEFGLAGAF
v_gene: TRBV2

CDR3aa: CASSLGQGARQGTEAFF
v_gene: TRBV5-6

CDR3aa: CASSPRDRPNYGYTF
v_gene: TRBV13

CDR3aa: CASSPSGGGSNTGELFF
v_gene: TRBV18

CDR3aa: CAVQQGAGETQYF
v_gene: TRBV10-3

CDR3aa: CASSSNSGTDTQYF
v_gene: TRBV5-1

CDR3aa: CASRTRGFEDEQYF
v_gene: TRBV4-3

CDR3aa: CSVEGVWLDRGPSTEDNEQFF
v_gene: TRBV29-1

CDR3aa: CASSLEEELYEQYF
v_gene: TRBV28

CDR3aa: CAISAGDRVIGGELFF
v_gene: TRBV10-3

CDR3aa: CASSERGRGTGELFF
v_gene: TRBV10-2

CDR3aa: CASSYGQGKGTGELFF
v_gene: TRBV5-1

CDR3aa: CASSPPLGQSLSGANVLTF
v_gene: TRBV14

CDR3aa: CASTPMGTGGEKLFF
v_gene: TRBV27